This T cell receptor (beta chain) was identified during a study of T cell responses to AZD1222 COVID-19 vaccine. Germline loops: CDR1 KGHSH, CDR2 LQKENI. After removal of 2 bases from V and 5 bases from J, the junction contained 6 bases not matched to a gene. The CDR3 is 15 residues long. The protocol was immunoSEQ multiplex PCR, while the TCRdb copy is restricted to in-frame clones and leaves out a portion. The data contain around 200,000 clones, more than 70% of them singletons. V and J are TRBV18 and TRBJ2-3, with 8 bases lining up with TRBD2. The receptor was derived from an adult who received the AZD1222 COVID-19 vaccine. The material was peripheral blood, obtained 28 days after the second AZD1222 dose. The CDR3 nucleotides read TGTGCCAGCTCACCATCGGGAGGGCCCGGAGATACGCAGTATTTT. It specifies CASSPSGGPGDTQYF.